This T cell receptor (beta chain) was sequenced for a study of shared clonotypes between healthy human individuals. Study at large: Researchers assigned three CD4 naive, three CD4 memory, two CD8 naive and one CD8 memory plate to each donor.

As regards this clone: What it binds is unknown.

Only in-frame clones appear in the TCRdb table, and some are missing; sequencing was by immunoSEQ multiplex PCR. The sample carries about 2.3 million clones, 92% recorded once. Trimming cost V 4 bases and J 7 bases, with 17 bases left between them. The CDR3 contains 15 residues. Germline CDR1 SGHRS, CDR2 YFSETQ. Study-wide points: Naive CD4 clonotypes were shared across several donors at about 5.2%. Compared with memory subsets, naive subsets generally had larger estimated richness. In this cohort, only blood was sampled, and tissue repertoires likely differ.

The gene calls are TRBV5-1 and TRBJ2-2; D is perhaps TRBD2 (6 bases). Sequencing input: naive CD4+ T cells from PBMCs. Subset indicated: CD45RA+ positively selected. The source is a young man in good health. Some clones in this sample may be carry-over from other donors' samples. Here the CDR3 DNA reads TGCGCCAGCAGCCAGGGACCGGGAGCGGGCGGGGAGCTGTTTTTT. As protein: CASSQGPGAGGELFF.